What follows is one T cell receptor (beta chain) and its context. As yet, its antigen is unknown. Incorporated into the TCR beta cDNA libraries were unique molecular identifiers, which served to reduce PCR and sequencing biases. Once about 0.85 to 10 million T cells were used, approximately 520,000 cDNA molecules resulted. TCRdb re-analysed the PCR reads in MiXCR, keeping a single row per CDR3 protein. The table shows 650,000 to 900,000 distinct CDR3 sequences, with more than 45% occurring only once. The source of the sample is a study of post-analysis software for immune sequencing data. Study-level background: As for disease course, relapsing-remitting, secondary progressive and progressive-relapsing multiple sclerosis were all included. Study-level results: By F measure, strong co-clustering occurred among samples prepared in the same batch. There were several TRBV segments more frequent in patients than controls, and TRBV5-6, TRBV5-1 and TRBV20-1 were among them. For normalized Chao1 diversity, multiple sclerosis patients scored significantly lower than controls did.

The germline V and J ends were trimmed by 4 bases and 1 base, with 4 bases remaining between them. Germline CDR1 and CDR2: MNHNS and SASEGT. The CDR3 is 12 amino acids. The sequence was collected from a girl aged 10-17 years with multiple sclerosis. Material: blood. V is TRBV6-1 and J is TRBJ1-1; D not resolved. DNA of the CDR3: TGTGCCAGCAGTGTACAGAACACTGAAGCTTTCTTT. It specifies CASSVQNTEAFF.